Following are 18 T cell receptor beta chains from one sample sequenced in a study of CD8 T cells in ankylosing spondylitis. Antigens for these TCRs are unknown. TCRdb re-analysed the 5' RACE reads in MiXCR, keeping a single row per CDR3 protein. The data contain a few hundred thousand distinct CDR3 sequences, under 25% of them singletons. Study findings and constraints: Seemingly distinctive of ankylosing spondylitis blood was a TCR beta motif formed by eight highly homologous variants.

Sequencing input: blood, either unsorted or a sorted T cell fraction (not recorded which). The receptors were gathered from a male donor with ankylosing spondylitis.

The sample holds a few counts of this clonotype. The chain employs TRBV10-3 and TRBJ2-6; 10 bases are a match to TRBD1. Looked up from germline, CDR1 is ENHRY and CDR2 is SYGVKD. The CDR3 runs 18 residues. V lost 5 bases and J lost 4; bases outside the gene matches: 11. The CDR3 sequence is CAISTDRGQSSGANVLTF. CDR3 bases: TGTGCCATCAGTACCGACAGGGGGCAATCGTCCGGGGCCAACGTCCTGACTTTC.

This clonotype was seen only a few times. The J gene is TRBJ2-7, the V gene TRBV6-1, with D possibly being TRBD1 (5 bases). Trimming pared 5 bases from V and 6 bases from J, leaving 17 bases between. Germline assignment: CDR1 MNHNS and CDR2 SASEGT. The CDR3 totals 14 residues. CDR3 nucleotides: TGTGCCAGCAGTCCCCGGCAGGGAATGGGCGAGCAGTACTTC. Translation: CASSPRQGMGEQYF.

This clonotype was seen only a few times. The chain is built from TRBV6-5 and TRBJ1-1; tentative D call: TRBD1 (5 bases). The CDR3 runs to 15 residues. CDR1 is MNHEY and CDR2 is SVGAGI in the germline V gene. The V end lost 0 bases, the J end lost 4 bases, and 12 bases lay between the germline ends. In DNA, the CDR3 is TGTGCCAGCAGTTACTCGAGGTGGGGGGTCACTGAAGCTTTCTTT. Its translation: CASSYSRWGVTEAFF.

This chain uses TRBV19 with TRBJ2-1, with D maybe TRBD2 (5 bases). Trimming shortened V by 5 bases and J by 4 bases, and 15 bases separated the two germline ends. Germline loops: CDR1 LNHDA, CDR2 SQIVND (reference sequence). The CDR3 sequence is 15 residues long. Written as DNA, the CDR3 is TGTGCCAGTAGTCACGGGGTTTTTCGTTACAATGAGCAGTTCTTC. This codes for CASSHGVFRYNEQFF.

This chain joins TRBV12-3 or TRBV12-4 and TRBJ1-6; tentatively, D is TRBD1 (6 bases). V gave up 11 bases and J gave up 5 bases, with 13 bases separating them. This CDR3 is built from 13 residues. CDR3 DNA sequence: TGTGCCGGATCCCGGGACAATAATTCACCCCTCCACTTT. Amino acid sequence: CAGSRDNNSPLHF.

The rearrangement joins TRBV2 to TRBJ1-2; 7 bases line up with TRBD1. In germline, CDR1 is SNHLY, CDR2 FYNNEI. The CDR3 extends over 12 amino acids. The V gene end was trimmed by 8 bases and the J gene end by 7 bases; junction bases not matched to a gene: 7. CDR3 sequence: CASGIRQGGYTF. The CDR3 DNA sequence: TGTGCCAGCGGTATCCGACAGGGTGGCTACACCTTC.

This clonotype was counted a few times. The chain combines TRBV19 with TRBJ2-1; 7 nucleotides align to TRBD1. Looked up from germline, CDR1 is LNHDA and CDR2 is SQIVND (reference sequence). V was pared by 6 bases and J by 8 bases, with 16 bases of the junction left unmatched. The CDR3 has 16 amino acids. The CDR3 spells CASRGFRTGPNDEQFF. The CDR3 DNA follows: TGTGCCAGTAGGGGGTTCCGGACAGGCCCCAATGATGAGCAGTTCTTC.

This chain connects TRBV5-8 to TRBJ2-1; 10 bases fit TRBD2. With V trimmed by 6 bases and J by 3 bases, 9 bases remained unmatched. Germline-derived CDR1 and CDR2 are SGHTS and YDEGEE. The CDR3 totals 16 residues. The CDR3 coding sequence is TGTGCCAGCACCGACCCCTGGACTAGCGGCTACAATGAGCAGTTCTTC. This encodes CASTDPWTSGYNEQFF.

This clonotype was found many times. The V gene is TRBV5-1, the J gene TRBJ2-1, with 8 bases fitting TRBD1. Germline loops: CDR1 SGHRS, CDR2 YFSETQ. The CDR3 has 15 residues. V dropped 4 bases and J dropped 7; count of bases not matched to a gene: 10. This CDR3 is CASSAGTGMGNEQFF. The CDR3 nucleotides are TGCGCCAGCAGCGCAGGGACAGGCATGGGGAATGAGCAGTTCTTC.

The chain recombines TRBV7-9 with TRBJ2-5; 9 bases are shared with TRBD1. This CDR3 is 15 amino acids long. The V gene's germline CDR1 is SEHNR and CDR2 FQNEAQ (reference sequence). Unmatched junction bases numbered 4, after V lost 3 bases and J lost 2 bases. This CDR3 is CASSLGTGFQETQYF. The CDR3 DNA reads TGTGCCAGCAGCTTGGGGACAGGGTTTCAAGAGACCCAGTACTTC.

This clonotype was seen ten or more times. The J gene is TRBJ2-7, the V gene TRBV12-3 or TRBV12-4; D gene unclear. V was shortened by 1 base and J by 3 bases, with 4 bases between the two germline ends. The CDR3 runs 12 residues. The CDR3 sequence: CASSLVDYEQYF. DNA for the CDR3: TGTGCCAGCAGTTTAGTCGACTACGAGCAGTACTTC.

The chain recombines TRBV5-1 with TRBJ2-2; TRBD2 aligns across 8 bases. J lost 1 base, V lost 4 bases, and 6 bases had no gene match. Germline-derived CDR1 and CDR2 are SGHRS and YFSETQ. CDR3 length equals 16 residues. CDR3 nucleotides: TGCGCCAGCAGCGGATTACTAGCGGAGAACACCGGGGAGCTGTTTTTT. Protein product: CASSGLLAENTGELFF.

CDR3: CAISGRGRGANVLTF. CDR3 DNA sequence: TGTGCCATCAGTGGGAGGGGGCGTGGGGCCAACGTCCTGACTTTC. The chain links TRBV10-3 to TRBJ2-6, with D possibly TRBD1 on 7 matching bases. The V end lost 4 bases, the J end lost 3 bases, and 10 bases lay between the germline ends. From germline, CDR1 is ENHRY and CDR2 SYGVKD. The CDR3 has 15 residues.

The rearrangement links TRBV7-6 to TRBJ1-1, with 9 positions matching TRBD1. CDR1 is SGHVS and CDR2 is FNYEAQ in the germline V gene. This CDR3 has 14 residues. V lost 5 bases to trimming and J lost 4 bases; unmatched junction nucleotides: 5. The CDR3, as DNA: TGTGCCAGCAGCGCCCTGGGACAGGGCACTGAAGCTTTCTTT. It specifies CASSALGQGTEAFF. The variable domain in full, with the rest retrieved from reference TRBV7-6 and TRBJ1-1, is GAGVSQSPRYKVTKRGQDVALRCDPISGHVSLYWYRQALGQGPEFLTYFNYEAQQDKSGLPNDRFSAERPEGSISTLTIQRTEQRDSAMYRCASSALGQGTEAFFGQGTRLTVV.

The table lists this clonotype with a few counts. V and J are TRBV27 and TRBJ2-5, with 7 bases aligning to TRBD1. V trimming: 4 bases; J trimming: 1 base; junction bases outside the gene matches: 6. Per the germline V gene, CDR1 is MNHEY and CDR2 is SMNVEV (reference sequence). This CDR3 is built from 15 residues. CDR3 sequence (DNA): TGTGCCAGCAGTTCGGGACAGAGGGGCCAAGAGACCCAGTACTTC. As protein: CASSSGQRGQETQYF.

This clonotype was counted only a few times. The V call is TRBV29-1, the J call TRBJ1-6, with 7 bases matching TRBD1. V shed 4 bases and J 6 bases; nucleotides not matched to a gene: 3. The CDR3 has 13 amino acids. The germline gives CDR1 SQVTM, CDR2 ANQGSEA. CDR3 residues: CSVGAGGNSPLHF. CDR3 bases: TGCAGCGTTGGAGCAGGGGGTAATTCACCCCTCCACTTT.

The rearrangement joins TRBV11-3 to TRBJ2-2; weak D call: TRBD1 (6 bases). The CDR3 has 15 amino acids. CDR1 is SGHNT, CDR2 YENEEA, per germline. Trimming removed 8 bases at V and 2 bases at J, with 15 bases between. CDR3 sequence (DNA): TGTGCCAGCCTTGATAGGACAGCTAACACCGGGGAGCTGTTTTTT. The encoded protein is CASLDRTANTGELFF.

This clonotype showed up just a few times. In nucleotides, the CDR3 is TGTGCCTGGCGCGGGAGCGGTGCCTACAATGAGCAGTTCTTC. Protein sequence: CAWRGSGAYNEQFF. J is TRBJ2-1 and V is TRBV30, with 7 bases lining up with TRBD2. CDR1 GTSNPN and CDR2 SVGIG come from the germline V gene (reference sequence). J gave up 2 bases and V 5 bases, and 6 bases lay outside the gene matches. This CDR3 region has 14 residues.